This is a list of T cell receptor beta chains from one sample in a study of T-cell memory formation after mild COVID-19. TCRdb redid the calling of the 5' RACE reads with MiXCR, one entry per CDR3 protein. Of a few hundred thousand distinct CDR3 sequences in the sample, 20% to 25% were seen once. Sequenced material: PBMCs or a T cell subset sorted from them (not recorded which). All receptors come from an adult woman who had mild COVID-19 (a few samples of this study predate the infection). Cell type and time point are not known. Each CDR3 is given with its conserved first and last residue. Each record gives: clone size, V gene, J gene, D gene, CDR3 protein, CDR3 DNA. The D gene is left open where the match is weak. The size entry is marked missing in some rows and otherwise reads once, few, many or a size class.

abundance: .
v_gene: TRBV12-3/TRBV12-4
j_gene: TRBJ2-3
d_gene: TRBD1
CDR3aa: CASRAPGGAGDTQYF
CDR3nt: TGTGCCAGCAGGGCCCCAGGGGGCGCGGGAGATACGCAGTATTTT

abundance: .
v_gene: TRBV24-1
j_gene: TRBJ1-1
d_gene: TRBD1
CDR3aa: CATSGGDRGVLGTEAFF
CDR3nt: TGTGCCACCAGTGGTGGGGACAGGGGAGTGTTGGGCACTGAAGCTTTCTTT

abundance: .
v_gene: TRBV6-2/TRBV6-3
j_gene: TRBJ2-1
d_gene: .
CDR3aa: CASYESSYNEQFF
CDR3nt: TGTGCCAGCTACGAGAGCTCCTACAATGAGCAGTTCTTC

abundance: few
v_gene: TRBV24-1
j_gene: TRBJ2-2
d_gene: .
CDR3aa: CATSDFPVNTGELFF
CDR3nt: TGTGCCACCAGTGATTTCCCGGTGAACACCGGGGAGCTGTTTTTT

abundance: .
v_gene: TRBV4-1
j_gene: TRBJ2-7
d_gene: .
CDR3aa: CASSQGDGAEQYF
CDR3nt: TGCGCCAGCAGCCAAGGAGATGGGGCCGAGCAGTACTTC

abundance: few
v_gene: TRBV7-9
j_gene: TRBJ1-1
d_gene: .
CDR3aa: CASSLFEDTEAFF
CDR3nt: TGTGCCAGCAGCTTATTTGAGGACACTGAAGCTTTCTTT

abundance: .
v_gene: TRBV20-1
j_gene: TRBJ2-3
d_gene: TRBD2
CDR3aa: CSADQGGHSSDTQYF
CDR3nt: TGCAGTGCTGATCAGGGAGGGCACTCCTCAGATACGCAGTATTTT

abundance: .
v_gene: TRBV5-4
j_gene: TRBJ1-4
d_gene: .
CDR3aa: CASSSPAGAHAEKLFF
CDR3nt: TGTGCCAGCAGCTCCCCCGCCGGGGCCCATGCGGAAAAACTGTTTTTT

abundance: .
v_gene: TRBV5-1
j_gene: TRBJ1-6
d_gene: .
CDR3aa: CASSPLGGAGNSPLHF
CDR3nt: TGCGCCAGCAGCCCCCTGGGGGGGGCCGGTAATTCACCCCTCCACTTT

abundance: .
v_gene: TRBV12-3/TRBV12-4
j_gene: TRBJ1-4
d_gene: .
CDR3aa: CASKGDGYEKLFF
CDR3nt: TGTGCCAGCAAGGGGGACGGGTATGAAAAACTGTTTTTT

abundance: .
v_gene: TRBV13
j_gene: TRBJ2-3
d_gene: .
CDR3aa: CASSLSGPDTQYF
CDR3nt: TGTGCCAGCAGCTTATCTGGCCCAGATACGCAGTATTTT

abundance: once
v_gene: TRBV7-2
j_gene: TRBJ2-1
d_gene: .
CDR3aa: CASSHPLRGKLHNEQFF
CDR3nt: TGTGCCAGCAGCCACCCGCTGAGGGGGAAACTACACAATGAGCAGTTCTTC

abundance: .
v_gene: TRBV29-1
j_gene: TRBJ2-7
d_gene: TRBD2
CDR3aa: CSVAGTSGRGGSSYEQYF
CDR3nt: TGCAGCGTTGCGGGGACTAGCGGGAGAGGGGGTAGCTCCTACGAGCAGTACTTC

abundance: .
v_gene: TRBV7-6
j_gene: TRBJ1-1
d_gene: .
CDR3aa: CASSLDAGRHGNTEAFF
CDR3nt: TGTGCCAGCAGCTTAGATGCAGGGCGACACGGGAACACTGAAGCTTTCTTT

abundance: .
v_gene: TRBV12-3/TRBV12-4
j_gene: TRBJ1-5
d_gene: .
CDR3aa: CARKTGPSNQPQHF
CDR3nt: TGTGCCAGGAAAACAGGGCCTAGCAATCAGCCCCAGCATTTT

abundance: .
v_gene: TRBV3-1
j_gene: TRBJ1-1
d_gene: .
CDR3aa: CASSQDNRLNTEAFF
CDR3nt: TGTGCCAGCAGCCAAGATAACAGACTGAACACTGAAGCTTTCTTT

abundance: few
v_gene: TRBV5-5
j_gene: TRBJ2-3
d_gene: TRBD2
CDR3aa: CASSWGTSGGASNTQYF
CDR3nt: TGTGCCAGCAGCTGGGGGACTAGCGGGGGAGCCTCGAATACGCAGTATTTT

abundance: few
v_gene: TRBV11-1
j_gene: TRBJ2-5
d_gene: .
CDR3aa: CASSLGTETQYF
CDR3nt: TGTGCCAGCAGCTTAGGCACAGAGACCCAGTACTTC

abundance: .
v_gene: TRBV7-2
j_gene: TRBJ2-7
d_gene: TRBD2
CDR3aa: CASILAAGTYEQYF
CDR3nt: TGTGCCAGCATACTAGCGGCGGGAACCTACGAGCAGTACTTC

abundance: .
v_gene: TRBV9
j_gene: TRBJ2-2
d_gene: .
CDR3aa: CASSATNTGELFF
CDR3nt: TGTGCCAGCAGCGCGACGAACACCGGGGAGCTGTTTTTT

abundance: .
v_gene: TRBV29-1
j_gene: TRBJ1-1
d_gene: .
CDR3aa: CSAGGQTEAFF
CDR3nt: TGCAGCGCCGGCGGACAGACTGAAGCTTTCTTT

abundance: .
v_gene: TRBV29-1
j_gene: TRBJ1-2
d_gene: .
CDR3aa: CSVDGASGYGYTF
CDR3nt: TGCAGCGTTGATGGGGCCAGTGGCTATGGCTACACCTTC

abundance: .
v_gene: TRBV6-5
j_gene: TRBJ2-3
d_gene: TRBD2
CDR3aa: CATRSGGSTQYF
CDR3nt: TGTGCCACCCGGTCGGGGGGGAGTACGCAGTATTTT

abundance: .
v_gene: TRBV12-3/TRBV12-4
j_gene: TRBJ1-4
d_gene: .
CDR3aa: CASTPARRGPNEKLFF
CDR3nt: TGTGCCAGCACTCCGGCCCGTCGGGGTCCTAATGAAAAACTGTTTTTT

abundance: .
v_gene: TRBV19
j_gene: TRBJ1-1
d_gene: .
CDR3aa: CASSLHTVTEAFF
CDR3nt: TGTGCCAGTAGTCTCCATACGGTCACTGAAGCTTTCTTT

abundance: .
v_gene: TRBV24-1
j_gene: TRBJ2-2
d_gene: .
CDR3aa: CATSLYGWELFF
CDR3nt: TGTGCCACCAGCCTCTACGGGTGGGAGCTGTTTTTT

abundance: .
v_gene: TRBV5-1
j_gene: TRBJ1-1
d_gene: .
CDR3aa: CASSPGFLVTEAFF
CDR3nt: TGCGCCAGCAGTCCAGGGTTCTTGGTCACTGAAGCTTTCTTT

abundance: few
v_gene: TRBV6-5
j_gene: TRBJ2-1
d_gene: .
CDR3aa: CASRPGAYNEQFF
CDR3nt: TGTGCCAGCAGACCCGGGGCCTACAATGAGCAGTTCTTC

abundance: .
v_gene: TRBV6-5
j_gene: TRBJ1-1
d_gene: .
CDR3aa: CASSYEGLGEAFF
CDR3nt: TGTGCCAGCAGTTACGAGGGGCTGGGTGAAGCTTTCTTT

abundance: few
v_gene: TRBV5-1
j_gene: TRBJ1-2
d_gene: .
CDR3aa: CASNGGNYGYTF
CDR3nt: TGCGCCAGCAACGGGGGTAACTATGGCTACACCTTC

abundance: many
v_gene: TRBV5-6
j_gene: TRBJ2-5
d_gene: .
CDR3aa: CASSPAGSTQTQYF
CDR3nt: TGTGCCAGCAGCCCTGCCGGGAGCACCCAGACCCAGTACTTC

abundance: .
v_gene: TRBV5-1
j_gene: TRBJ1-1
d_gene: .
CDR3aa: CASSGGTEDTEAFF
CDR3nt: TGCGCCAGCAGCGGTGGGACGGAAGACACTGAAGCTTTCTTT

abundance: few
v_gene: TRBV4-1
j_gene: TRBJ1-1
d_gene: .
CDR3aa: CASSQDVAVWYTEAFF
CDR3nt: TGCGCCAGCAGCCAAGATGTGGCGGTGTGGTACACTGAAGCTTTCTTT

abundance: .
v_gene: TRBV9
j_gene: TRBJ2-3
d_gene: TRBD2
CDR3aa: CASSPHPGGVRTDTQYF
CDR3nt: TGTGCCAGCAGCCCCCATCCGGGGGGGGTTAGGACAGATACGCAGTATTTT

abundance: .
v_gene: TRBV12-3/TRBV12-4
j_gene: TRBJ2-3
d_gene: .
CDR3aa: CAIMLTQGNTDTQYF
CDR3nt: TGTGCCATCATGCTGACTCAGGGAAACACAGATACGCAGTATTTT

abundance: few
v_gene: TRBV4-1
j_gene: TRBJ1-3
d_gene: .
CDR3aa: CASSRPPPRADRPTGNTIYF
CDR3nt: TGCGCCAGCAGCCGCCCGCCACCTCGGGCCGATCGCCCTACTGGAAACACCATATATTTT

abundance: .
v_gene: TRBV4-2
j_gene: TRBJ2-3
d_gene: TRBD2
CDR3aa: CASSQDIGLAGTDTQYF
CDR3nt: TGTGCCAGCAGCCAAGATATCGGCCTAGCGGGGACAGATACGCAGTATTTT

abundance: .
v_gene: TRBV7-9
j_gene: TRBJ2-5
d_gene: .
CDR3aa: CASSLLGRTQYF
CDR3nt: TGTGCCAGCAGCTTACTAGGACGAACCCAGTACTTC

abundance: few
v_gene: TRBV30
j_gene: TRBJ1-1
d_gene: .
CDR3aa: CAWRKTEATEAFF
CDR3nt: TGTGCCTGGAGAAAGACTGAGGCGACTGAAGCTTTCTTT